These 27 T cell receptor beta chains share one sample of origin, sequenced in a study of regulatory T cells in long-lasting Graves disease. Sequencing libraries for TCR beta were prepared with iRepertoire HTBI primers and Arm-PCR of CDR3 regions. TCRdb passed the multiplex PCR reads through MiXCR, listing each CDR3 protein once. Of around 420,000 distinct CDR3 sequences listed, roughly 16% are singletons. Specified time point: newly diagnosed GD, antithyroid drugs for less than 3 months. Researchers made the TCR library from RNA that was extracted from PBMCs. Sample: peripheral blood mononuclear cells (PBMCs), taken at new diagnosis, from a patient treated with antithyroid drugs. Receptors originate from a female donor with Graves disease.

This clonotype was counted many times. The chain uses TRBV29-1 and TRBJ2-1; weak D call: TRBD2 (6 bases). V was pared by 0 bases and J by 9 bases, with 15 bases between. The germline V gene encodes CDR1 SQVTM and CDR2 ANQGSEA. CDR3 length: 14 residues. DNA of the CDR3: TGCAGCGTTGAAGAAGATACTAGCATTCGTGAGCAGTTCTTC. Its translation: CSVEEDTSIREQFF.

CDR3: CASSLSSWDNEQFF. The CDR3 coding sequence is TGTGCCAGCAGCTTATCCTCGTGGGACAATGAGCAGTTCTTC. The rearrangement uses TRBV5-4 and TRBJ2-1; D gene unclear. Deletions cut 2 bases from V and 5 bases from J, with 11 bases between. The CDR3 runs to 14 residues. The germline CDR1 and CDR2 sequences are SGHNT and YYREEE (reference sequence). The full variable domain, with the rest looked up from reference TRBV5-4 and TRBJ2-1, is ETGVTQSPTHLIKTRGQQVTLRCSSQSGHNTVSWYQQALGQGPQFIFQYYREEENGRGNFPPRFSGLQFPNYSSELNVNALELDDSALYLCASSLSSWDNEQFFGPGTRLTVL.

This clonotype occurred many times. This chain connects TRBV7-9 to TRBJ2-3; 9 nucleotides align to TRBD1. This CDR3 comprises 17 residues. In germline, CDR1 is SEHNR, CDR2 FQNEAQ (reference sequence). Germline trimming cut 6 bases from V and 3 bases from J; bases unmatched to any gene: 13. CDR3 loop: CASRTPLRDRATDTQYF. CDR3 in DNA: TGTGCCAGCAGGACCCCCCTCCGGGACAGGGCGACAGATACGCAGTATTTT.

There are a few counts of this clonotype. The chain is built from TRBV4-2 and TRBJ2-7; D may be TRBD2 (6 bases). From germline, CDR1 is LGHNA and CDR2 YNFKEQ. The V gene lost 1 base and the J gene lost 7 bases, with 8 bases spanning the gap. The CDR3 totals 12 residues. The CDR3 is CASSQVAGEQYF. The CDR3 DNA reads TGTGCCAGCAGCCAAGTGGCGGGGGAGCAGTACTTC.

This clonotype was detected ten times or more. The genes are TRBV9 and TRBJ2-3; 8 bases are a match to TRBD2. Germline CDR1 SGDLS, CDR2 YYNGEE. The CDR3 contains 16 residues. The J segment lost 4 bases and the V segment lost 0 bases, leaving 7 bases of the junction unmatched. The CDR3 loop reads CASSVDNGGAADTQYF. CDR3 nucleotide sequence: TGTGCCAGCAGCGTAGATAACGGGGGGGCTGCAGATACGCAGTATTTT.

This clonotype was seen ten or more times. The chain links TRBV5-6 to TRBJ2-2; 8 bases fit TRBD1. Germline lookup yields CDR1 SGHDT and CDR2 YYEEEE. The V and J ends lost 4 bases and 11 bases, in that order; junction bases with no gene match: 13. The length of the CDR3 is 15 residues. DNA of the CDR3: TGTGCCAGCAGCGTACTCCAGGGGGCTCTTTCCGAGCTGTTTTTT. Its translation: CASSVLQGALSELFF.

At least ten counts were recorded for this clonotype. The chain links TRBV20-1 to TRBJ1-1; D possibly corresponds to TRBD1 (6 bases). The V end was cut by 6 bases, the J end by 5 bases, with 16 bases between. The CDR3 runs to 13 residues. Germline CDR1 and CDR2: DFQATT and SNEGSKA (reference sequence). CDR3 in DNA: TGCAGTGCGGTGGGGGGCGGTAGGACTGAAGCTTTCTTT. Residues: CSAVGGGRTEAFF.

There are a few counts of this clonotype. The chain has TRBV29-1 and TRBJ2-1; 12 nucleotides align to TRBD2. V gave up 0 bases and J gave up 10 bases; unmatched junction bases: 10. In germline, CDR1 is SQVTM, CDR2 ANQGSEA. The CDR3 totals 16 residues. The CDR3 nucleotides are TGCAGCGTTGAAGATCTGGGGCTAGCGGGAGGGGGCGAGCAGTTCTTC. Encoded protein: CSVEDLGLAGGGEQFF.

This clonotype was counted ten times or more. CDR3 in DNA: TGTGCCTGGAGTGCTACAGGGATGGGCACTGAAGCTTTCTTT. Translating gives CAWSATGMGTEAFF. The chain has TRBV30 and TRBJ1-1, with D possibly matching TRBD1 (6 bases). This CDR3 is 14 amino acids long. Germline lookup yields CDR1 GTSNPN and CDR2 SVGIG (reference sequence). Trimming cost V 1 base and J 4 bases, with 13 bases left between them.

This clonotype was detected many times. This chain uses TRBV20-1 with TRBJ2-3; TRBD2 agrees at 10 bases. Germline assignment: CDR1 DFQATT and CDR2 SNEGSKA (reference sequence). J lost 2 bases, V lost 0 bases, and 5 bases had no gene match. This CDR3 has 16 amino acids. The CDR3 region is CSARDPLAGYTDTQYF. CDR3 DNA: TGCAGTGCTAGAGACCCACTAGCGGGATACACAGATACGCAGTATTTT.

This clonotype was detected only a few times. This sequence joins TRBV20-1 and TRBJ2-1, with D tentatively TRBD2 (5 bases). V lost 3 bases to trimming and J lost 4 bases, with 10 bases between them. The CDR3 is 13 residues long. Germline V lookup: CDR1 DFQATT, CDR2 SNEGSKA (reference sequence). CDR3 sequence (DNA): TGCAGTGCTAGGTCCGGGATTTACAATGAGCAGTTCTTC. It is translated as CSARSGIYNEQFF.

This clonotype was seen ten or more times. The chain's CDR3 is CASSFRGDEAFF. Written as DNA, the CDR3 is TGTGCCAGCAGCTTTCGGGGAGATGAAGCTTTCTTT. The chain joins TRBV13 to TRBJ1-1; D call uncertain. The V gene's germline CDR1 is PRHDT and CDR2 FYEKMQ (reference sequence). This CDR3 spans 12 amino acids. V gave up 3 bases and J gave up 7 bases, with 9 bases separating them.

In this sample, this clonotype turned up many times. The rearrangement uses TRBV5-1 and TRBJ1-2, with TRBD1 as a possible D gene (6 bases). Germline V lookup: CDR1 SGHRS, CDR2 YFSETQ. The CDR3 is 16 residues long. V was clipped by 0 bases and J by 0 bases, with 12 bases between them. CDR3 sequence (DNA): TGCGCCAGCAGCTTGGATTCAGGGGAAGCTAACTATGGCTACACCTTC. Amino acids: CASSLDSGEANYGYTF.

This clonotype was observed many times. The rearrangement joins TRBV28 to TRBJ1-1; D call uncertain. This CDR3 region has 15 residues. V lost 0 bases to trimming and J lost 3 bases, with 11 bases between them. Germline assignment: CDR1 MDHEN and CDR2 SYDVKM. CDR3 protein: CASSLWGEADTEAFF. DNA for the CDR3: TGTGCCAGCAGTTTATGGGGTGAGGCGGACACTGAAGCTTTCTTT.

This clonotype was seen only once. This chain joins TRBV28 and TRBJ1-2; 10 bases are shared with TRBD1. The J segment lost 5 bases and the V segment lost 7 bases, leaving 4 bases of the junction unmatched. CDR1 MDHEN and CDR2 SYDVKM come from the germline V gene. This CDR3 comprises 13 residues. CDR3 in DNA: TGTGCCAGCACCGGACAGGGGGTATATGGCTACACCTTC. Its protein product is CASTGQGVYGYTF.

This clonotype was observed many times. This chain uses TRBV6-1 with TRBJ1-1; D not certain. Germline V CDR1 and CDR2: MNHNS, SASEGT. Trimming stripped 2 bases from V and 5 bases from J, with 12 bases between. This CDR3 region has 14 residues. DNA for the CDR3: TGTGCCAGCAGTGAACTTAGGGTGGTGACTGAAGCTTTCTTT. This codes for CASSELRVVTEAFF.

This clonotype was detected a few times. The rearrangement joins TRBV24-1 to TRBJ1-2, with 8 bases fitting TRBD1. V lost 0 bases to trimming and J lost 5 bases; unmatched junction nucleotides: 1. Germline V gene lookup returns CDR1 KGHDR and CDR2 SFDVKD. CDR3 length: 14 residues. The CDR3 loop reads CATSDLRQGYGYTF. The CDR3 bases are TGTGCCACCAGTGATTTGCGACAGGGGTATGGCTACACCTTC.

The V and J genes are TRBV11-2 and TRBJ2-5; D assignment may be TRBD1 or TRBD2 (6 bases each). Trimming left V 4 bases short and J 1 base short, with 13 bases between. Germline CDR1 reads SGHAT; CDR2 reads FQNNGV. The CDR3 has 15 amino acids. The CDR3 region is CASSYRGASQETQYF. The CDR3 DNA is TGTGCCAGCAGCTATAGGGGGGCTAGCCAAGAGACCCAGTACTTC.

This clonotype has a count of ten or more. This sequence joins TRBV28 and TRBJ2-7, with 9 bases lining up with TRBD2. The CDR3 totals 13 residues. Germline-derived CDR1 and CDR2 are MDHEN and SYDVKM. Trimming removed 8 bases from V and 2 bases from J; junction bases left unmatched: 4. The CDR3 nucleotides are TGTGCCAGCCTAGCGGGACACACCTACGAGCAGTACTTC. Its translation: CASLAGHTYEQYF.

This clonotype was found once. This chain connects TRBV7-9 to TRBJ2-7, with 9 bases that match TRBD1. The length of the CDR3 is 15 residues. Trimming removed 4 bases from V and 1 base from J; junction bases left unmatched: 5. The V gene's germline CDR1 is SEHNR and CDR2 FQNEAQ (reference sequence). This chain's CDR3 is CASSSADRGSYEQYF. The CDR3 DNA reads as TGTGCCAGCAGCTCAGCGGACAGGGGTTCCTACGAGCAGTACTTC. Supplemented by reference TRBV7-9 and TRBJ2-7, the full variable domain reads DTGVSQNPRHKITKRGQNVTFRCDPISEHNRLYWYRQTLGQGPEFLTYFQNEAQLEKSRLLSDRFSAERPKGSFSTLEIQRTEQGDSAMYLCASSSADRGSYEQYFGPGTRLTVT.

The chain uses TRBV3-1 and TRBJ1-4, with unresolved D. Trimming took 0 bases from V and 12 from J, leaving 14 bases between them. This CDR3 is built from 14 residues. Germline values: CDR1 LGHDT, CDR2 YNNKEL (reference sequence). CDR3 bases: TGTGCCAGCAGCCAAGAGGACGGTCGGTTGGAACTGTTTTTT. Translated, it gives CASSQEDGRLELFF.

The V gene is TRBV19, the J gene TRBJ1-1; D not resolved. The germline gives CDR1 LNHDA, CDR2 SQIVND (reference sequence). V was trimmed by 7 bases and J by 9 bases, leaving 12 bases between them. This CDR3 contains 11 residues. The CDR3 protein is CASIGEVQAFF. The CDR3 nucleotides are TGTGCCAGTATTGGGGAAGTTCAAGCTTTCTTT.

This clonotype has at least ten counts. Being one base from a much bigger clone, this may be a read error. The chain recombines TRBV7-9 with TRBJ1-1; D not certain. V gave up 3 bases and J gave up 1 base, with 6 bases separating them. Per germline, CDR1 SEHNR and CDR2 FQNEAQ (reference sequence). The CDR3 sequence is 13 residues long. The CDR3 loop reads CASSFQTNTEAFF. The CDR3 coding sequence is TGTGCCAGCAGCTTTCAGACGAACACTGAAGCTTTCTTT.

This clonotype has just one count. V and J are TRBV2 and TRBJ2-1, with 10 positions matching TRBD2. CDR1 and CDR2 (germline): SNHLY, FYNNEI. The CDR3 totals 15 residues. The ends lost 6 bases at V and 6 bases at J; junction bases unmatched: 8. The CDR3: CASSLALAGANEQFF. For the CDR3, the DNA is TGTGCCAGCAGCTTGGCCCTAGCGGGGGCCAATGAGCAGTTCTTC.

This clonotype was recorded a few times. The rearrangement links TRBV27 to TRBJ2-6; perhaps TRBD2 as D (5 bases). The V gene's germline CDR1 is MNHEY and CDR2 SMNVEV (reference sequence). Trimming removed 3 bases from V and 4 bases from J, with 13 bases in between. This CDR3 region has 16 residues. CDR3 loop: CASSLSVGAGANVLTF. CDR3 bases: TGTGCCAGCAGTTTGAGTGTGGGAGCAGGGGCCAACGTCCTGACTTTC.

At least ten counts were recorded for this clonotype. The J gene is TRBJ2-3, the V gene TRBV7-9, with D hard to call. Germline CDR1 reads SEHNR; CDR2 reads FQNEAQ (reference sequence). The CDR3 loop spans 13 amino acids. V was pared by 6 bases and J by 6 bases, with 13 bases between. The CDR3 DNA follows: TGTGCCAGCAGGGACCACCCTATGGATACGCAGTATTTT. This gives the protein CASRDHPMDTQYF.

There are a few counts of this clonotype. CDR3 in DNA: TGTGCCAGCAGTTTGGAACAAGAAAAACTGTTTTTT. Protein: CASSLEQEKLFF. The rearrangement joins TRBV12-3 or TRBV12-4 to TRBJ1-4; D gene ambiguous. Trimming removed 3 bases from V and 8 bases from J, with 7 bases in between. CDR3 length: 12 amino acids.